This T cell receptor (beta chain) came from a study of blood T cell repertoires in COVID-19. As for the study in general: The samples span acute and convalescent COVID-19 from the United States, Italy and Spain. From T cells, B-cell-depleted T cells, or PBMCs came the material, which was cDNA or gDNA.

V was clipped by 4 bases and J by 10 bases; unmatched bases: 7. Germline V gene lookup returns CDR1 SGHDT and CDR2 YYEEEE. The length of the CDR3 is 14 residues. In the study's own analysis: Reference gene primer amplification in the assay estimated nucleated cell counts. TCRdb's table, derived via immunoSEQ multiplex PCR, lists solely in-frame clones and lacks some. V and J calls and clone size are given by that table; D and trimming were obtained from the DNA. The sample carries approximately 670,000 clones, about nine tenths recorded once. Sequencing was done on a sample of peripheral blood. V is TRBV5-6 and J is TRBJ1-6; 8 bases are shared with TRBD1. This receptor was identified in a young woman with acute or convalescent COVID-19. CDR3 amino acids: CASSRQGIGSPLHF. DNA of the CDR3: TGTGCCAGCAGCAGACAGGGGATAGGGTCACCCCTCCACTTT.